The 26 T cell receptor beta chains presented below share a single source sample, sequenced in a study of T cell responses to AZD1222 COVID-19 vaccine. Produced via immunoSEQ multiplex PCR; TCRdb's table is partial and in-frame only. The table shows 150,000 or so clones, with about 85% occurring only once. Sample: peripheral blood, taken after recovery from COVID-19. The receptors were sampled from an adult who had recovered from COVID-19.

The V gene is TRBV11-2, the J gene TRBJ2-1; D possibly uses TRBD1 or TRBD2 (6 bases each). This CDR3 has 14 amino acids. Trimming pared 0 bases from V and 8 bases from J, leaving 11 bases between. Looked up from germline, CDR1 is SGHAT and CDR2 is FQNNGV. CDR3 in DNA: TGTGCCAGCAGCTTAGAACTAGGGGGGCATGAGCAGTTCTTC. Amino acid sequence: CASSLELGGHEQFF.

This rearrangement joins TRBV7-8 to TRBJ1-5; D not certain. Trimming pared 4 bases from V and 5 bases from J, leaving 15 bases between. This CDR3 is 15 amino acids long. The germline V gene encodes CDR1 SGHVS and CDR2 FQNEAQ. CDR3 in DNA: TGTGCCAGCAGCTCCGGATGGTCAGGAGATCAGCCCCAGCATTTT. Residues: CASSSGWSGDQPQHF.

This chain uses TRBV29-1 with TRBJ2-5, with TRBD1 identical over 10 bases. Germline V gives CDR1 SQVTM, CDR2 ANQGSEA. The CDR3 loop spans 13 amino acids. After removal of 7 bases from V and 5 bases from J, the junction contained 7 bases not matched to a gene. CDR3 sequence reads: CSARQGAGETQYF. In DNA, the CDR3 is TGCAGCGCCCGACAGGGGGCTGGGGAGACCCAGTACTTC.

The genes are TRBV7-6 and TRBJ1-5, with D maybe TRBD1 (6 bases). There are 17 residues in the CDR3. Trimming shortened V by 2 bases and J by 2 bases, and 16 bases separated the two germline ends. Looked up from germline, CDR1 is SGHVS and CDR2 is FNYEAQ. The CDR3 region is CASSLRGGSGGNQPQHF. The CDR3 DNA sequence: TGTGCCAGCAGCTTAAGGGGGGGGTCAGGTGGCAATCAGCCCCAGCATTTT.

V and J are TRBV11-2 and TRBJ2-5; D gene ambiguous. V lost 5 bases, J lost 0 bases, and 13 bases lay in between. This CDR3 spans 15 amino acids. The germline CDR1 and CDR2 sequences are SGHAT and FQNNGV. CDR3: CASSREGLHQETQYF. The CDR3 region has the DNA TGTGCCAGCAGCCGCGAAGGTCTCCACCAAGAGACCCAGTACTTC. The whole variable domain, filled in from reference TRBV11-2 and TRBJ2-5, reads EAGVAQSPRYKIIEKRQSVAFWCNPISGHATLYWYQQILGQGPKLLIQFQNNGVVDDSQLPKDRFSAERLKGVDSTLKIQPAKLEDSAVYLCASSREGLHQETQYFGPGTRLLVL.

V usage is TRBV7-3 and J usage is TRBJ1-2; TRBD1 aligns across 8 bases. Germline V gene lookup returns CDR1 SGHTA and CDR2 FQGTGA. CDR3 length: 16 amino acids. V shed 1 base and J 5 bases; nucleotides not matched to a gene: 9. The CDR3 coding sequence is TGTGCCAGCAGCTTAAGACCGGCGACAGGGGATTATGGCTACACCTTC. It yields the protein CASSLRPATGDYGYTF.

This chain links TRBV28 with TRBJ2-7; D is unresolved. V was clipped by 5 bases and J by 3 bases, with 11 bases between them. This CDR3 is built from 13 residues. CDR1 is MDHEN and CDR2 is SYDVKM in the germline V gene. The CDR3 here is CASSPTLGYEQYF. DNA of the CDR3: TGTGCCAGCAGTCCTACCCTCGGCTACGAGCAGTACTTC.

The rearrangement uses TRBV5-6 and TRBJ1-1; D gene unclear. Germline-derived CDR1 and CDR2 are SGHDT and YYEEEE. The CDR3 is 12 amino acids. V lost 1 base and J lost 5, with 6 bases in between. The CDR3 here is CASSLRETEAFF. The CDR3 DNA sequence: TGTGCCAGCAGCTTGAGGGAGACTGAAGCTTTCTTT.

The table lists this clone with a count of one. The chain couples TRBV11-2 to TRBJ2-4, with D possibly matching TRBD1 (6 bases). There are 13 residues in the CDR3. V was pared by 5 bases and J by 7 bases, with 12 bases between. Germline assignment: CDR1 SGHAT and CDR2 FQNNGV. CDR3 region: CASSRPGENIQYF. The CDR3, as DNA: TGTGCCAGCAGCCGCCCAGGGGAGAACATTCAGTACTTC.

The chain uses TRBV11-3 and TRBJ2-1; D assignment may be TRBD1 or TRBD2 (5 bases each). The CDR3 runs to 13 residues. V lost 5 bases and J lost 9, with 14 bases in between. CDR1 and CDR2 (germline): SGHNT, YENEEA. Here the CDR3 reads CASSDRWGSEQFF. CDR3 in DNA: TGTGCCAGCAGCGATAGGTGGGGGTCTGAGCAGTTCTTC.

The chain couples TRBV9 to TRBJ1-5, with 8 bases lining up with TRBD1. The J segment lost 6 bases and the V segment lost 7 bases, leaving 3 bases of the junction unmatched. This CDR3 has 12 residues. CDR1 and CDR2 from the germline V gene are SGDLS and YYNGEE. The CDR3 sequence: CASGRGLQPQHF. The CDR3 coding sequence is TGTGCCAGCGGCAGGGGGCTTCAGCCCCAGCATTTT. Together with reference TRBV9 and TRBJ1-5, the CDR3 gives the full variable domain: DSGVTQTPKHLITATGQRVTLRCSPRSGDLSVYWYQQSLDQGLQFLIQYYNGEERAKGNILERFSAQQFPDLHSELNLSSLELGDSALYFCASGRGLQPQHFGDGTRLSIL.

This clone was found once. The sample carries other DNA sequences with the same CDR3. The chain combines TRBV5-1 with TRBJ1-1; TRBD1 agrees at 7 bases. The germline gives CDR1 SGHRS, CDR2 YFSETQ. The ends lost 0 bases at V and 1 base at J; junction bases unmatched: 0. The length of the CDR3 is 14 residues. CDR3 sequence reads: CASSLGTGNTEAFF. CDR3 bases: TGCGCCAGCAGCTTGGGGACAGGGAACACTGAAGCTTTCTTT.

The chain employs TRBV18 and TRBJ1-6; no clear D. The CDR3 is made up of 15 amino acids. V was trimmed by 3 bases and J by 7 bases, leaving 13 bases between them. Germline CDR1 is KGHSH and CDR2 is LQKENI. As DNA, the CDR3 is TGTGCCAGCTCACCTAAGGAGGGTGGGAATTCACCCCTCCACTTT. It encodes CASSPKEGGNSPLHF. Looking up the rest from reference TRBV18 and TRBJ1-6 gives the full variable domain: NAGVMQNPRHLVRRRGQEARLRCSPMKGHSHVYWYRQLPEEGLKFMVYLQKENIIDESGMPKERFSAEFPKEGPSILRIQQVVRGDSAAYFCASSPKEGGNSPLHFGNGTRLTVT.

The CDR3 here is CASSQAGEAYNEQFF. The CDR3 DNA follows: TGTGCCAGCAGCCAAGCAGGGGAAGCCTACAATGAGCAGTTCTTC. The rearrangement joins TRBV4-2 to TRBJ2-1, with D perhaps matching TRBD1 (6 bases). V was trimmed by 1 base and J by 2 bases, leaving 9 bases between them. Per the germline V gene, CDR1 is LGHNA and CDR2 is YNFKEQ. This CDR3 is built from 15 residues.

In DNA, the CDR3 is TGTGCCAGCAGCCAAGATCCCTCAGCAGGCGAGCAGTTCTTC. It is translated as CASSQDPSAGEQFF. This sequence joins TRBV4-2 and TRBJ2-1; no firm D call. CDR1 and CDR2 (germline): LGHNA, YNFKEQ. The germline V and J ends were trimmed by 0 bases and 10 bases, with 13 bases remaining between them. CDR3 length equals 14 residues.

The chain links TRBV19 to TRBJ2-7; D gene unclear. Trimming removed 4 bases at V and 0 bases at J, with 10 bases between. Germline V gives CDR1 LNHDA, CDR2 SQIVND (reference sequence). There are 14 residues in the CDR3. Here the CDR3 reads CASSRALTSYEQYF. In DNA form, the CDR3 reads TGTGCCAGTAGTAGGGCTCTCACCTCCTACGAGCAGTACTTC.

The J gene is TRBJ2-7, the V gene TRBV6-2 or TRBV6-3, with 9 bases fitting TRBD2. J gave up 4 bases and V 7 bases, and 11 bases lay outside the gene matches. Germline V gene data show CDR1 as MNHEY and CDR2 as SVGEGT. CDR3 length: 15 amino acids. In DNA form, the CDR3 reads TGTGCCAGCACCCCCCAGGTAGCGGGGGCATACGAGCAGTACTTC. It is translated as CASTPQVAGAYEQYF.

The V gene is TRBV5-6, the J gene TRBJ2-2; 8 positions agree with TRBD1. V shed 3 bases, J shed 2 bases, and the junction held 6 bases outside the gene matches. The CDR3 is made up of 16 amino acids. Germline CDR1 reads SGHDT; CDR2 reads YYEEEE. The CDR3 DNA reads as TGTGCCAGCAGCTCAGGGACAGGAGCTAACACCGGGGAGCTGTTTTTT. This sequence encodes CASSSGTGANTGELFF.

This clone was seen a handful of times. V gene TRBV4-1 combines with J gene TRBJ2-7, with 8 positions matching TRBD1. V shed 6 bases and J 1 base; nucleotides not matched to a gene: 5. CDR3 length equals 14 residues. CDR1 and CDR2 from the germline V gene are MGHRA and YSYEKL. CDR3 in DNA: TGCGCCAGCAGGCCCCGACAGGGGTCCTACGAGCAGTACTTC. It encodes CASRPRQGSYEQYF.

This rearrangement joins TRBV7-3 to TRBJ2-2; D unclear. Germline CDR1 SGHTA, CDR2 FQGTGA. The CDR3 spans 15 residues. V lost 3 bases to trimming and J lost 0 bases, with 8 bases between them. Here the CDR3 DNA reads TGTGCCAGCAGCTTCCAACCTACGAACACCGGGGAGCTGTTTTTT. Translated, it gives CASSFQPTNTGELFF.

This rearrangement joins TRBV14 to TRBJ2-7; a possible D gene is TRBD2 (6 bases). The CDR3 sequence is 15 residues long. Germline V CDR1 and CDR2: SGHDN, FVKESK. The germline V and J ends were trimmed by 2 bases and 6 bases, with 17 bases remaining between them. CDR3 nucleotide sequence: TGTGCCAGCAGCCAACGCCCAGTAGCGGTTTTCGAGCAGTACTTC. As protein: CASSQRPVAVFEQYF.

This chain links TRBV10-3 with TRBJ2-5; 11 bases fit TRBD2. CDR3 length equals 17 residues. V lost 7 bases and J lost 1; bases outside the gene matches: 11. Germline CDR1 ENHRY, CDR2 SYGVKD. This CDR3 reads CAIKGFDLAGGQETQYF. In nucleotides, the CDR3 is TGTGCCATCAAGGGGTTTGACCTAGCGGGAGGCCAAGAGACCCAGTACTTC.

This clone was detected only once. This chain uses TRBV3-1 (or the pseudogene TRBV3-2) with TRBJ1-1; no clear D gene. The CDR3 is 15 amino acids. Germline CDR1 LGHDT, CDR2 YNNKEL (reference sequence). The V gene lost 2 bases and the J gene lost 1 base, with 11 bases spanning the gap. The CDR3 loop is CASSQRIISNTEAFF. As DNA, the CDR3 is TGTGCCAGCAGCCAAAGGATTATTTCGAACACTGAAGCTTTCTTT.

In this sample, this clone turned up once. The chain combines TRBV7-9 with TRBJ1-1; D is undetermined. CDR3 size: 12 residues. V was trimmed by 5 bases and J by 10 bases, leaving 14 bases between them. Germline V gene lookup returns CDR1 SEHNR and CDR2 FQNEAQ (reference sequence). Here the CDR3 reads CASSQEPGRAFF. The CDR3 DNA is TGTGCCAGCAGCCAAGAGCCCGGGCGAGCTTTCTTT.

In this sample, this clone turned up once. The chain couples TRBV2 to TRBJ2-7; 8 bases are a match to TRBD1. V lost 5 bases, J lost 6 bases, and 6 bases stayed unmatched. The length of the CDR3 is 13 residues. Germline V gene sequence: CDR1 SNHLY, CDR2 FYNNEI. The CDR3 bases are TGTGCCAGCAGTTACGGACAGGGCGGCGAGCAGTACTTC. Amino acid sequence: CASSYGQGGEQYF.

V is TRBV9 and J is TRBJ1-4; a possible D gene is TRBD1 (6 bases). Germline loops: CDR1 SGDLS, CDR2 YYNGEE. The CDR3 is 15 residues long. Deletions cut 6 bases from V and 0 bases from J, with 12 bases between. CDR3: CASTQGHATNEKLFF. As DNA, the CDR3 is TGTGCCAGCACCCAGGGGCACGCAACTAATGAAAAACTGTTTTTT.